A selection of T cell receptor beta chains follows, all from one sample in a study of shared clonotypes between healthy human individuals. Profiling relied on immunoSEQ multiplex PCR, and the TCRdb table lists in-frame clones only, not all of them. Of some 200,000 clones listed, 66% are singletons. The sequenced material came from memory CD4+ T cells sorted from blood. The source is a man aged 25 to 40 in good health. CDR3s include the opening cysteine and the closing phenylalanine or tryptophan. A D gene is named only where the DNA matches it firmly. Some rows mark clone size as missing; the rest say once, few, many or name a class of expanded clone.

d_call j_call v_call clone_size cdr3_nt cdr3_aa
- TRBJ2-3 TRBV5-1 - TGCGCCAGCAGCTTTAACCCCAACACAGATACGCAGTATTTT CASSFNPNTDTQYF
- TRBJ2-4 TRBV18 - TGTGCCAGCTCACGGTCGCTAGCCAAAAACATTCAGTACTTC CASSRSLAKNIQYF
- TRBJ1-3 TRBV5-1 - TGCGCCAACAGCTTTACTACCGGAAACACCATATATTTT CANSFTTGNTIYF
- TRBJ2-1 TRBV5-1 - TGCGCCAGCAGGGGGAACAACAATGAGCAGTTCTTC CASRGNNNEQFF
- TRBJ2-7 TRBV29-1 few TGCAGCGCTGAGTCCCAGGGGGGGTACGAGCAGTACTTC CSAESQGGYEQYF
- TRBJ1-3 TRBV11-2 - TGTGCCAGCAGCTTAAGTCTCGGAAACACCATATATTTT CASSLSLGNTIYF
TRBD2 TRBJ2-5 TRBV6-1 - TGTGCCAGCAGTGATGAGCGGGAGTTAGTGACCCAGTACTTC CASSDERELVTQYF
TRBD1 TRBJ2-5 TRBV28 once TGTGCCAGCAGTGCCCCGGACAGGCAAGAGACCCAGTACTTC CASSAPDRQETQYF
TRBD1 TRBJ2-3 TRBV5-5 few TGTGCCAGCAGCTTGGGGGGACAGGGAACAGATACGCAGTATTTT CASSLGGQGTDTQYF
TRBD1 TRBJ1-4 TRBV5-1 - TGCGCCAGCAGCTTAGGGAGCGGGACAGGGAATGAAAAACTGTTTTTT CASSLGSGTGNEKLFF
- TRBJ2-5 TRBV11-2 - TGTGCCAGCAGCTTAGGGATCCAAGAGACCCAGTACTTC CASSLGIQETQYF
TRBD1 TRBJ1-4 TRBV2 - TGTGCCAGCAACCCCCGTCCGGGACAGGGTGAAAAACTGTTTTTT CASNPRPGQGEKLFF
TRBD2 TRBJ2-3 TRBV27 - TGTGCCAGCATCGGACTAGCGGGAGGAGGGAGGCCGGGGGGAGATACGCAGTATTTT CASIGLAGGGRPGGDTQYF
- TRBJ2-1 TRBV7-7 - TGTGCCAGCAGCTCAGGGGTTTCCTACAATGAGCAGTTCTTC CASSSGVSYNEQFF
- TRBJ1-4 TRBV5-1 - TGCGCCAGCAGCCGGACACAAGCAACTAATGAAAAACTGTTTTTT CASSRTQATNEKLFF
- TRBJ1-2 TRBV11-2 once TGTGCCAGCAGCCCCGGAATTGAATCCTATGGCTACACCTTC CASSPGIESYGYTF
- TRBJ2-2 TRBV5-1 - TGCGCCAGCAGAACTGAGACGAACACCGGGGAGCTGTTTTTT CASRTETNTGELFF
- TRBJ2-2 TRBV11-3 - TGTGCCAGCAGCTTAGTTGTCACCGGGGAGCTGTTTTTT CASSLVVTGELFF
- TRBJ1-4 TRBV6-6 - TGTGCCAGCAGCAGGGGCAGGAGTATTAATGAAAAACTGTTTTTT CASSRGRSINEKLFF
- TRBJ2-1 TRBV23-1 - TGCGCCAGCAGTCAACCTATTTTTCGGGGGGGACAGGGAGTTCCCAATGAGCAGTTCTTC CASSQPIFRGGQGVPNEQFF
- TRBJ1-2 TRBV5-6 - TGTGCCAGCAGCTTGTTAGGGGGCTACACCTTC CASSLLGGYTF
TRBD2 TRBJ2-1 TRBV6-4 few TGTGCCAGCAGTGACTCGACTAGCGGTTCCTACAATGAGCAGTTCTTC CASSDSTSGSYNEQFF
TRBD2 TRBJ2-7 TRBV27 - TGTGCCAGCAGCCCCCTCGGACTAGCGGGAAGGTACGAGCAGTACTTC CASSPLGLAGRYEQYF
TRBD2 TRBJ2-3 TRBV11-2 - TGTGCCAGCAGCTTAGATCCAGCGGGAGTAGTAGGAGATACGCAGTATTTT CASSLDPAGVVGDTQYF
- TRBJ1-3 TRBV9 few TGTGCCAGCAGCGTAGGAAGGCTCTCTGGAAACACCATATATTTT CASSVGRLSGNTIYF
- TRBJ2-3 TRBV9 - TGTGCCAGCAGCGTCGCCACAGATACGCAGTATTTT CASSVATDTQYF
- TRBJ2-2 TRBV6-5 few TGTGCCAGCAGACGGGACATTTCTACCGGGGAGCTGTTTTTT CASRRDISTGELFF
TRBD2 TRBJ2-1 TRBV6-5 - TGTGCCAGCAGTTTCGGCGGGAGTATGCACAATGAGCAGTTCTTC CASSFGGSMHNEQFF
- TRBJ1-5 TRBV11-2 few TGTGCCAGCAGCTCGGATGGGGGCGGCTATCAGCCCCAGCATTTT CASSSDGGGYQPQHF
- TRBJ1-1 TRBV5-1 - TGCGCCAGCAGTTCCCAGTCCGGACGGTTGAACACTGAAGCTTTCTTT CASSSQSGRLNTEAFF
- TRBJ2-2 TRBV29-1 - TGCAGCGGAGGGGGAGCCTCCGGCAACACCGGGGAGCTGTTTTTT CSGGGASGNTGELFF
TRBD1 TRBJ2-5 TRBV7-9 - TGTGCCAGCAGCTTAGCGGTCACAGGGGGCCGAGAGACCCAGTACTTC CASSLAVTGGRETQYF
- TRBJ2-3 TRBV18 - TGTGCCAGCTCACGTGCTAGCGCAAGCACAGATACGCAGTATTTT CASSRASASTDTQYF
- TRBJ2-7 TRBV11-2 few TGTGCCAGCAGCTCGGACCCGACCAGACACTACGAGCAGTACTTC CASSSDPTRHYEQYF
- TRBJ2-2 TRBV7-2 - TGTGCCAGCAGCTCCGGTTTAAGTTTGGGCACCGGGGAGCTGTTTTTT CASSSGLSLGTGELFF
TRBD1 TRBJ1-2 TRBV28 - TGTGCCAGCAGGCTGGGACAGGGGGCCAGATACACCTTC CASRLGQGARYTF
TRBD1 TRBJ1-2 TRBV19 - TGTGCCAGTAGTGACGACAGGGCCGGAAGCTATGGCTACACCTTC CASSDDRAGSYGYTF
- TRBJ2-5 TRBV18 - TGTGCCAGTGGTTTGTCAGGACCTACTCAAGAGACCCAGTACTTC CASGLSGPTQETQYF
TRBD2 TRBJ2-1 TRBV7-2 - TGTGCCACACGACGACTAGCGGGCAATGAGCAGTTCTTC CATRRLAGNEQFF
- TRBJ2-5 TRBV2 - TGTGCCAGCAACAGTGCTGACAGCCAAGAGACCCAGTACTTC CASNSADSQETQYF
TRBD2 TRBJ2-1 TRBV11-2 - TGTGCCAGCAGCCGTACCGAAACCGGGACTAGCGGGGGGAATGAGCAGTTCTTC CASSRTETGTSGGNEQFF
- TRBJ1-3 TRBV13 - TGTGCCAGCAGCTTCCTCTCTGGAAACACCATATATTTT CASSFLSGNTIYF